The T cell receptor (beta chain) described here comes from a study of blood T cell repertoires in COVID-19. This CDR3 contains 17 residues. Germline CDR1 reads MDHEN; CDR2 reads SYDVKM. J lost 0 bases, V lost 3 bases, and 10 bases had no gene match. The table came from immunoSEQ multiplex PCR; TCRdb's copy has only in-frame clones and leaves some out. The repertoire consists of around 230,000 clones, with roughly 80% occurring once and the leading ten covering roughly a tenth. The sample was peripheral blood. The TCR comes from a woman aged 80 or over with acute or convalescent COVID-19. The chain employs TRBV28 and TRBJ2-7; 8 nucleotides align to TRBD2. CDR3 DNA sequence: TGTGCCAGCAGTTTTGCTAGCGGGCCTCCCGGCTCCTACGAGCAGTACTTC. Translating gives CASSFASGPPGSYEQYF.